This TCR beta chain was retrieved from a study of blood T cell repertoires in COVID-19. Using immunoSEQ multiplex PCR, the repertoire was profiled, and TCRdb retains in-frame clones only, with some absent. The sample contains about 210,000 clones, about four fifths of which appear only once. The CDR3 extends over 15 amino acids. V lost 2 bases, J lost 8 bases, and 8 bases stayed unmatched. CDR1 and CDR2 from the germline V gene are SGHTA and FQGNSA. The chain joins TRBV7-2 to TRBJ2-1, with TRBD1 matching over 8 bases. The sample was peripheral blood. The receptor was isolated from a woman in her fifties or sixties with active or convalescent COVID-19. This chain's CDR3 is CASSLSGQGNHEQFF. In nucleotides, the CDR3 is TGTGCCAGCAGCTTATCTGGACAGGGTAACCATGAGCAGTTCTTC.